This TCR beta chain was documented in a study of immune evolution from preneoplasia to lung adenocarcinoma. Study findings and constraints: Normal lung had the highest top T cell clone frequencies.

CDR1 is MNHEY, CDR2 SVGAGI, per germline. This CDR3 spans 13 amino acids. V shed 2 bases and J shed 4 bases, with 9 bases lying between them. Of note for this clone: As yet, its antigen is unknown.

The protocol was immunoSEQ multiplex PCR, while the TCRdb copy is restricted to in-frame clones and leaves out a portion. Among approximately 4,000 clones, about four fifths were seen once, and the ten largest hold around 5.4%. The chain is built from TRBV6-5 and TRBJ2-7; possibly TRBD1 for D (7 bases). The sample consisted of FFPE adjacent normal lung tissue. This clonotype originated in a person aged 65 to 79 with lung adenocarcinoma. The CDR3: CASSYPGGYEQYF. Here the CDR3 DNA reads TGTGCCAGCAGTTACCCAGGGGGGTACGAGCAGTACTTC.